These 24 T cell receptor beta chains were all obtained from the same sample, sequenced in a study of blood T cell repertoires in COVID-19. Assay: immunoSEQ multiplex PCR; the TCRdb copy retains only in-frame clones and omits some. The sample lists 200,000 to 250,000 clones; about 81% were seen once. Sequencing was done on a sample of peripheral blood. The receptors here all came from a woman of 80 years or more with COVID-19, enrolled during active disease.

This chain joins TRBV6-5 and TRBJ2-4; 11 bases align to TRBD1. The germline CDR1 and CDR2 sequences are MNHEY and SVGAGI. Losses at the gene ends were 6 bases for V and 5 bases for J; bases not matched to a gene: 6. The CDR3 is 15 residues long. The CDR3 coding sequence is TGTGCCAGCAGCAGGACGGGACAGGGGGAAAACATTCAGTACTTC. Translating it yields CASSRTGQGENIQYF.

The rearrangement uses TRBV29-1 and TRBJ2-5; tentative D call: TRBD2 (6 bases). CDR3 length: 12 residues. Trimming left V 3 bases short and J 1 base short, with 6 bases between. CDR1 and CDR2 from the germline V gene are SQVTM and ANQGSEA. CDR3 sequence (DNA): TGCAGCGTTGATAGCGGCCAAGAGACCCAGTACTTC. It encodes CSVDSGQETQYF.

This clone was detected only a few times. The V call is TRBV11-2, the J call TRBJ1-2; 7 nucleotides align to TRBD1. The CDR3 totals 13 residues. The trim removed 2 bases at V and 6 bases at J, leaving 3 bases unmatched. CDR1 and CDR2 (germline): SGHAT, FQNNGV. CDR3 coding DNA: TGTGCCAGCAGCTTAAGACAGGGTAATGGCTACACCTTC. Translated, it gives CASSLRQGNGYTF.

V gene TRBV5-1 combines with J gene TRBJ1-3; no clear D. The CDR3 length is 16 residues. V lost 3 bases, J lost 4 bases, and 17 bases lay in between. In germline, CDR1 is SGHRS, CDR2 YFSETQ. The CDR3 sequence: CASSSSGGATGNTIYF. The CDR3 DNA follows: TGCGCCAGCAGCTCAAGCGGCGGTGCTACGGGAAACACCATATATTTT.

The chain is built from TRBV5-1 and TRBJ2-2; a possible D gene is TRBD1 (6 bases). This CDR3 comprises 17 residues. Trimming removed 1 base at V and 5 bases at J, with 18 bases between. Per the germline V gene, CDR1 is SGHRS and CDR2 is YFSETQ. This CDR3 reads CASSLNSLLQGTGELFF. The CDR3 DNA sequence: TGCGCCAGCAGCTTGAACAGTCTACTACAGGGAACCGGGGAGCTGTTTTTT.

The genes are TRBV5-1 and TRBJ2-3, with 8 nucleotides matching TRBD2. The CDR3 sequence is 16 residues long. The junction had 7 bases not matched to a gene; V was cut back by 4 bases and J by 0 bases. In germline, CDR1 is SGHRS, CDR2 YFSETQ. This CDR3 reads CASSRSLAASTDTQYF. Written as DNA, the CDR3 is TGCGCCAGCAGCAGATCACTAGCGGCTAGCACAGATACGCAGTATTTT.

This clone was seen only once. The chain uses TRBV27 and TRBJ2-7, with 7 bases aligning to TRBD1. Germline loops: CDR1 MNHEY, CDR2 SMNVEV (reference sequence). Trimming cost V 4 bases and J 4 bases; bases outside gene matches: 10. CDR3 size: 15 residues. This chain's CDR3 is CASSWGRGKGYEQYF. The DNA for the CDR3 is TGTGCCAGCAGTTGGGGCAGGGGGAAAGGGTACGAGCAGTACTTC.

This clone appeared a few times. The chain has TRBV6-5 and TRBJ2-7, with 7 positions matching TRBD1. The germline V gene encodes CDR1 MNHEY and CDR2 SVGAGI. This CDR3 comprises 14 residues. Trimming cost V 5 bases and J 7 bases; bases outside gene matches: 11. The DNA of the CDR3 is TGTGCCAGCAGTCCCCGACAGGGACCCAGGGAGCAGTACTTC. This codes for CASSPRQGPREQYF.

This clone showed up just a few times. This rearrangement joins TRBV12-3 or TRBV12-4 to TRBJ1-2; D ambiguous. This CDR3 is 13 amino acids long. Deletions cut 2 bases from V and 6 bases from J, with 10 bases between. CDR3 nucleotide sequence: TGTGCCAGCAGTTTAATCGGGGAAAATGGCTACACCTTC. It yields the protein CASSLIGENGYTF.

The CDR3 nucleotides are TGTGCCTGGAGCCCCGGGACACCAGATACGCAGTATTTT. This translates into CAWSPGTPDTQYF. The chain links TRBV30 to TRBJ2-3; tentative D call: TRBD1 (6 bases). Germline V gives CDR1 GTSNPN, CDR2 SVGIG (reference sequence). The CDR3 length is 13 residues. V gave up 3 bases and J gave up 4 bases, with 11 bases separating them.

V usage is TRBV30 and J usage is TRBJ2-1; 8 nucleotides match TRBD2. After removal of 4 bases from V and 3 bases from J, the junction contained 2 bases not matched to a gene. This CDR3 comprises 13 residues. CDR1 is GTSNPN and CDR2 is SVGIG in the germline V gene (reference sequence). CDR3 DNA: TGTGCCTGGACTAGCGGGCACTACAATGAGCAGTTCTTC. Its translation: CAWTSGHYNEQFF.

The chain combines TRBV7-5 with TRBJ1-4. TRBV7-5 is recorded as a pseudogene. CDR3 length: 13 residues. The chain's CDR3 is CAPKPRGNEKLFF. DNA for the CDR3: TGTGCCCCGAAACCGCGGGGAAATGAAAAACTGTTTTTT.

The chain combines TRBV5-1 with TRBJ1-1; tentative D call: TRBD1 (6 bases). V was trimmed by 5 bases and J by 6 bases, leaving 14 bases between them. Germline lookup yields CDR1 SGHRS and CDR2 YFSETQ. The CDR3 loop spans 13 amino acids. In nucleotides, the CDR3 is TGCGCCAGCAGTTACGGACAGAATGCTGAAGCTTTCTTT. Protein product: CASSYGQNAEAFF.

The chain has TRBV4-1 and TRBJ2-3, with unresolved D. V was pared by 8 bases and J by 0 bases, with 12 bases between. The CDR3 extends over 14 amino acids. The germline CDR1 and CDR2 sequences are MGHRA and YSYEKL. CDR3 protein: CASARGASTDTQYF. CDR3 nucleotides: TGCGCCAGCGCACGAGGTGCGAGCACAGATACGCAGTATTTT.

The genes are TRBV7-9 and TRBJ2-1; 9 bases align to TRBD2. CDR3 size: 17 residues. Looked up from germline, CDR1 is SEHNR and CDR2 is FQNEAQ (reference sequence). The V gene end was trimmed by 5 bases and the J gene end by 6 bases; junction bases not matched to a gene: 14. CDR3 sequence reads: CASSPPTAGGPGNEQFF. The CDR3 coding sequence is TGTGCCAGCAGCCCCCCAACGGCGGGAGGGCCGGGCAATGAGCAGTTCTTC.

The genes are TRBV24-1 and TRBJ2-5; 11 positions match TRBD1. The V gene's germline CDR1 is KGHDR and CDR2 SFDVKD. CDR3 length: 17 amino acids. J was trimmed by 4 bases and V by 4 bases; bases with no gene match: 10. The CDR3 nucleotides are TGTGCCACCAGTGACCCTGTAGCCGGGACAGGGGGAGAGACCCAGTACTTC. It encodes CATSDPVAGTGGETQYF.

This clone was counted a few times. The rearrangement links TRBV5-1 to TRBJ1-2, with 9 bases fitting TRBD1. The CDR3 length is 15 residues. Germline V gives CDR1 SGHRS, CDR2 YFSETQ. V lost 0 bases, J lost 5 bases, and 5 bases stayed unmatched. The CDR3 region is CASSLAVGQGYGYTF. Here the CDR3 DNA reads TGCGCCAGCAGCTTGGCCGTGGGACAGGGTTATGGCTACACCTTC.

The rearrangement links TRBV11-2 to TRBJ1-5; tentative D call: TRBD1 (5 bases). Per germline, CDR1 SGHAT and CDR2 FQNNGV. The CDR3 consists of 14 residues. V was trimmed by 5 bases and J by 3 bases, leaving 11 bases between them. CDR3 in amino acids: CASSVGHSNQPQHF. The CDR3 DNA is TGTGCCAGCAGCGTAGGACATTCCAATCAGCCCCAGCATTTT.

This clone appeared once. The chain links TRBV20-1 to TRBJ2-5; TRBD2 agrees at 7 bases. V trimming: 8 bases; J trimming: 6 bases; junction bases outside the gene matches: 6. The CDR3 consists of 11 residues. Germline lookup yields CDR1 DFQATT and CDR2 SNEGSKA (reference sequence). The CDR3 nucleotides read TGCAGTCTAAGGCGGGAGAAGACCCAGTACTTC. Residues: CSLRREKTQYF.

The CDR3 nucleotides are TGTGCCAGCTCACCCACAGGGCGGTCTGGCTACACCTTC. Its protein is CASSPTGRSGYTF. The genes are TRBV18 and TRBJ1-2; possible D gene TRBD1, 6 bases. Germline values: CDR1 KGHSH, CDR2 LQKENI. The length of the CDR3 is 13 residues. Trimming cost V 3 bases and J 7 bases, with 12 bases left between them.

As to this clone: Because the CDR3's place on the DNA is in doubt, the DNA is left out and the CDR3 is given as listed by TCRdb. The chain recombines TRBV20-1 with TRBJ1-2. Germline V gene data show CDR1 as DFQATT and CDR2 as SNEGSKA (reference sequence). The CDR3 is 9 amino acids long, termini counted. CDR3 residues: CSVGLGTSF.

The chain combines TRBV4-1 with TRBJ1-2, with 7 bases aligning to TRBD1. The junction had 7 bases not matched to a gene; V was cut back by 4 bases and J by 5 bases. This CDR3 comprises 14 residues. Germline assignment: CDR1 MGHRA and CDR2 YSYEKL. DNA of the CDR3: TGCGCCAGCAGCCGGGGGACAGAACTATATGGCTACACCTTC. It codes for CASSRGTELYGYTF.

The genes are TRBV18 and TRBJ1-1, with 7 positions matching TRBD1. Per the germline V gene, CDR1 is KGHSH and CDR2 is LQKENI. The CDR3 loop spans 16 amino acids. With 0 bases clipped from V and 4 bases from J, the junction kept 8 bases outside the gene matches. The chain's CDR3 is CASSPPFRGSGTEAFF. As DNA, the CDR3 is TGTGCCAGCTCACCACCGTTCAGGGGGTCCGGCACTGAAGCTTTCTTT.

CDR3 DNA: TGTGCCAGCAGAGGAACAGGGCGTGCCGAGCAGTTCTTC. Residues: CASRGTGRAEQFF. The genes are TRBV28 and TRBJ2-1, with a possible D match to TRBD1 (6 bases). The V gene's germline CDR1 is MDHEN and CDR2 SYDVKM. The germline V and J ends were trimmed by 6 bases and 10 bases, with 16 bases remaining between them. This CDR3 region has 13 residues.